This T cell receptor (beta chain) was documented in a study of blood T cell repertoires in COVID-19. About the research overall: The origin of the acute and convalescent COVID-19 samples was the United States, Italy and Spain. PBMCs, B-cell-depleted T cells, or T cells were the source of the cDNA or gDNA that made up the material.

This CDR3 is built from 13 residues. Germline-derived CDR1 and CDR2 are SQVTM and ANQGSEA. V was cut by 0 bases and J by 1 base, with 6 bases left in between. Per the authors' pipeline: Amplification of reference gene primers was used by the study to estimate nucleated cell counts. TCRdb's table, derived via immunoSEQ multiplex PCR, lists solely in-frame clones and lacks some. V, J and clone size are taken as reported in that table, and D and trimming were inferred from the DNA itself. Of 200,000 or so clones in the sample, about nine tenths were seen once. This clone was seen a few times. This TCR came from a man aged 60 to 75 who had recovered from COVID-19. Material for sequencing was peripheral blood. This rearrangement joins TRBV29-1 to TRBJ2-5; D gene ambiguous. The CDR3 here is CSVEENFQETQYF. CDR3 in DNA: TGCAGCGTTGAAGAGAACTTCCAAGAGACCCAGTACTTC.